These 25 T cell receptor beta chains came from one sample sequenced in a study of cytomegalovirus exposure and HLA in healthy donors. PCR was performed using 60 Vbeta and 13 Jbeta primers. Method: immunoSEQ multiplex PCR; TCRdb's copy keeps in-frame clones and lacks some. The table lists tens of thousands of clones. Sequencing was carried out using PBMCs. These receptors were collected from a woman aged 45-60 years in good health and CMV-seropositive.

CDR3 sequence: CASSLTPLAGWSSYNEQFF. The DNA for the CDR3 is TGTGCCAGCAGCTTAACACCCCTAGCGGGATGGAGCTCCTACAATGAGCAGTTCTTC. The chain uses TRBV7-2 and TRBJ2-1; 9 nucleotides align to TRBD2. The V gene's germline CDR1 is SGHTA and CDR2 FQGNSA. There are 19 residues in the CDR3. V shed 2 bases and J 0 bases; nucleotides not matched to a gene: 11.

In nucleotides, the CDR3 is TGTGCCAGCAGGAGAGAGGACAGGGAGTGGGCACCCCTCCACTTT. Translation: CASRREDREWAPLHF. V usage is TRBV27 and J usage is TRBJ1-6; 8 positions agree with TRBD1. This CDR3 contains 15 residues. Germline V CDR1 and CDR2: MNHEY, SMNVEV (reference sequence). Germline trimming cut 6 bases from V and 11 bases from J; bases unmatched to any gene: 12.

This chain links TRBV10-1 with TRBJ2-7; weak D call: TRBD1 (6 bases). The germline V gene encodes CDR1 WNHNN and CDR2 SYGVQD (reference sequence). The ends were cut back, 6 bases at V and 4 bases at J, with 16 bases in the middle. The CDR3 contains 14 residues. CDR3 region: CASSRAGTKYEQYF. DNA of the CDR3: TGCGCCAGCAGCCGAGCCGGGACAAAGTACGAGCAGTACTTC.

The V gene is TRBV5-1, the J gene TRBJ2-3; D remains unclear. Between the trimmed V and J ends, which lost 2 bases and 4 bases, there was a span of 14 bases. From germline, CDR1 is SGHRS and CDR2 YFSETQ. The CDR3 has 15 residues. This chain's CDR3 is CASSFNDGVADTQYF. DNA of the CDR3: TGCGCCAGCAGCTTCAACGACGGAGTCGCAGATACGCAGTATTTT.

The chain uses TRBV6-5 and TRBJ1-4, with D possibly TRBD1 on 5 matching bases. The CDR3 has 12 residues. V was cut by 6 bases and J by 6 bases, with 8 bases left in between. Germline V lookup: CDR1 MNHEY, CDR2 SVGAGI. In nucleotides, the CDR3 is TGTGCCAGCAGGGGGCTATATGAAAAACTGTTTTTT. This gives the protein CASRGLYEKLFF.

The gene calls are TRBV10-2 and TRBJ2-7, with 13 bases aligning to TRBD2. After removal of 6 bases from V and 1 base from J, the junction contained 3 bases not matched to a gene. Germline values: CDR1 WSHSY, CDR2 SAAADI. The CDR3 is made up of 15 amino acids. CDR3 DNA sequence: TGCGCCAGCAGGGGGACTAGCGGGACTTCCTACGAGCAGTACTTC. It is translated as CASRGTSGTSYEQYF.

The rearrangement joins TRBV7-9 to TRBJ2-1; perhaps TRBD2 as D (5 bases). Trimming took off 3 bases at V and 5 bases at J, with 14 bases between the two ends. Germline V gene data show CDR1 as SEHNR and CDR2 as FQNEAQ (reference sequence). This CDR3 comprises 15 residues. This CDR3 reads CASSLIFGADNEQFF. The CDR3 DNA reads TGTGCCAGCAGCTTGATATTCGGAGCGGACAATGAGCAGTTCTTC.

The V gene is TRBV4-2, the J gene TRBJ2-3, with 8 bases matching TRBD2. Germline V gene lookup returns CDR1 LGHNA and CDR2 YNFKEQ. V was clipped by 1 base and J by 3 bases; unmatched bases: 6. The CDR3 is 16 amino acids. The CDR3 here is CASSQGFGRGTDTQYF. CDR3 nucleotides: TGTGCCAGCAGCCAAGGTTTCGGGAGGGGAACAGATACGCAGTATTTT.

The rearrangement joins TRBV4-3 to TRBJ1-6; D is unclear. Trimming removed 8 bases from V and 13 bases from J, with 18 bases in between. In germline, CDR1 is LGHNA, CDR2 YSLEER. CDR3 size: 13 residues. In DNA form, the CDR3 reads TGCGCCAGCGGGGAAGGGAGTTCTTTCCCCCTCCACTTT. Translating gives CASGEGSSFPLHF.

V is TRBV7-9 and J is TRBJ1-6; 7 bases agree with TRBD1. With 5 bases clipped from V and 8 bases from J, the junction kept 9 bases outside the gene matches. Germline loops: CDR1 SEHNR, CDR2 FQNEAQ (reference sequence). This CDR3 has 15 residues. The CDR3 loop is CASSQPGTVYSPLHF. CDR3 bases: TGTGCCAGCAGCCAACCAGGGACAGTGTATTCACCCCTCCACTTT.

CDR3 sequence (DNA): TGTGCCAGCAGCGTAGGGACAGGGGGCTTGCGGTATGGCTACACCTTC. This sequence encodes CASSVGTGGLRYGYTF. The rearrangement joins TRBV9 to TRBJ1-2, with 11 bases that match TRBD1. Germline lookup yields CDR1 SGDLS and CDR2 YYNGEE. V was pared by 0 bases and J by 5 bases, with 6 bases of the junction left unmatched. The CDR3 loop spans 16 amino acids.

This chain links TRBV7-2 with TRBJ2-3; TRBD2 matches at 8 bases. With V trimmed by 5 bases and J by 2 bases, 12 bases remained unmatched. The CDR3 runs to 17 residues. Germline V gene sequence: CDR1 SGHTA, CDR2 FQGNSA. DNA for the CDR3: TGTGCCAGCAGCCCCTACCTGGTAGCGGGGTCCACAGATACGCAGTATTTT. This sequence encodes CASSPYLVAGSTDTQYF.

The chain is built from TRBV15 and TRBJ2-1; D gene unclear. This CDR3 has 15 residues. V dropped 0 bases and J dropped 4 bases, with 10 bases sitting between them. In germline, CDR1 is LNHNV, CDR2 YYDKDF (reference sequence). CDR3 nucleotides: TGTGCCACCAGCAGAGATCGAGGTACTTACAATGAGCAGTTCTTC. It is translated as CATSRDRGTYNEQFF.

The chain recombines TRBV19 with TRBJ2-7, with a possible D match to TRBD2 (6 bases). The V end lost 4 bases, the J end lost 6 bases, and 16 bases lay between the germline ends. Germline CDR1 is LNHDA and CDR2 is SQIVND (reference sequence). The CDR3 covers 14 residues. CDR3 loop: CASSNLAGISEQYF. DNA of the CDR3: TGTGCCAGTAGTAACCTCGCGGGGATCTCCGAGCAGTACTTC.

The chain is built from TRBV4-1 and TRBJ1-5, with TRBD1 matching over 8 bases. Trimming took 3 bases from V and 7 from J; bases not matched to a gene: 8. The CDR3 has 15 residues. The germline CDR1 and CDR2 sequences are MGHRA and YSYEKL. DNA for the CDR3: TGCGCCAGCAGCCACAGACAGGGGATGGACCAGCCCCAGCATTTT. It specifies CASSHRQGMDQPQHF.

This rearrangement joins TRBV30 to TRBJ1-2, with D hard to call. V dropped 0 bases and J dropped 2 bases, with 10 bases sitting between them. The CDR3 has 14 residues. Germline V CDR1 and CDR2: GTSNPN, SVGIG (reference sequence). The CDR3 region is CAWSVNSLNYGYTF. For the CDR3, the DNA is TGTGCCTGGAGTGTCAACAGCCTGAACTATGGCTACACCTTC.

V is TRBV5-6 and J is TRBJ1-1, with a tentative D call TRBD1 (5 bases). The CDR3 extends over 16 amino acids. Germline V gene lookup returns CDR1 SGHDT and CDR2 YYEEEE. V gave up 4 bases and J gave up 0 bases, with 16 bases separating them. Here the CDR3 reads CASSRGTFKMNTEAFF. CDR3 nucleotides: TGTGCCAGCAGCCGCGGGACTTTTAAAATGAACACTGAAGCTTTCTTT.

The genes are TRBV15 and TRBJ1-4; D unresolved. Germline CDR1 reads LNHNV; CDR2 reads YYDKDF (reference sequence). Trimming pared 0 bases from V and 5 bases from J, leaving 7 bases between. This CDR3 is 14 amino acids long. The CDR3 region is CATSRDPRNEKLFF. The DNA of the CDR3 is TGTGCCACCAGCAGAGACCCCCGGAATGAAAAACTGTTTTTT.

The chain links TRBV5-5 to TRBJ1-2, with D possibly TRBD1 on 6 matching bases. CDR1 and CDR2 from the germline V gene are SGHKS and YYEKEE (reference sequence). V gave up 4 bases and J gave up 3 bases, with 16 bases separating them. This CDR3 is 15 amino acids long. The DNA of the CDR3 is TGTGCCAGCAGCCGGGACAACCTACGAGACTATGGCTACACCTTC. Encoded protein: CASSRDNLRDYGYTF.

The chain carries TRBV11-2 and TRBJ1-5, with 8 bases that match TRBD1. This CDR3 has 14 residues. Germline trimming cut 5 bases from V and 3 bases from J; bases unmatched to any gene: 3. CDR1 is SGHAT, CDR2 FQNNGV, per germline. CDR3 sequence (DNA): TGTGCCAGCAGCCGACAGGGGTACAATCAGCCCCAGCATTTT. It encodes CASSRQGYNQPQHF. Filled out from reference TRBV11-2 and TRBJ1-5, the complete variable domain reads EAGVAQSPRYKIIEKRQSVAFWCNPISGHATLYWYQQILGQGPKLLIQFQNNGVVDDSQLPKDRFSAERLKGVDSTLKIQPAKLEDSAVYLCASSRQGYNQPQHFGDGTRLSIL.

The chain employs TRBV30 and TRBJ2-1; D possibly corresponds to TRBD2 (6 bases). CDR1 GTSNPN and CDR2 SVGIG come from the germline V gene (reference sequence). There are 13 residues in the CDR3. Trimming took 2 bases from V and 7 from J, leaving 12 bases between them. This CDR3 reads CAWSRDSLNEQFF. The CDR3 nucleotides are TGTGCCTGGAGTCGGGACTCCTTAAATGAGCAGTTCTTC.

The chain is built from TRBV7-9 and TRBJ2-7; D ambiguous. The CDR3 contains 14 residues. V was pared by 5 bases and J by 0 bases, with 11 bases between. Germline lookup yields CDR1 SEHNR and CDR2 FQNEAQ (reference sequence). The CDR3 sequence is CASSPRLGSYEQYF. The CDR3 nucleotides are TGTGCCAGCAGCCCACGACTCGGCTCCTACGAGCAGTACTTC.

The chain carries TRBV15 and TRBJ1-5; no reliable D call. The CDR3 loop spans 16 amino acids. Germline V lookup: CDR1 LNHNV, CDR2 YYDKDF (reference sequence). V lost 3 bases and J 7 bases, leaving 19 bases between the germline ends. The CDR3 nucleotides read TGTGCCACCAGCAGGGGGTTTAGTGGGAGCGGGCAGCCCCAGCATTTT. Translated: CATSRGFSGSGQPQHF.

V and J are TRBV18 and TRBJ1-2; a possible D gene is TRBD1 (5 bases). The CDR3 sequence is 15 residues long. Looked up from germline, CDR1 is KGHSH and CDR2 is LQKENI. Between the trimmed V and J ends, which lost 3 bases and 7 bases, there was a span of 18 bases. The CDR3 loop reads CASSPQGGSLGGYTF. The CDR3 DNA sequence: TGTGCCAGCTCACCCCAGGGAGGAAGTTTGGGTGGCTACACCTTC.

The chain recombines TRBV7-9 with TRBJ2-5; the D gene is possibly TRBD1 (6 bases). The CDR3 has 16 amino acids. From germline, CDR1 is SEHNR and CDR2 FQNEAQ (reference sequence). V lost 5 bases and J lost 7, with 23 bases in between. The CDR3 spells CASSLGTGQRVGTQYF. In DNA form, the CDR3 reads TGTGCCAGCAGCCTAGGCACGGGACAACGGGTTGGGACCCAGTACTTC.